Given below is one T cell receptor (beta chain) in context. Its matching antigen is unknown. This record belongs to a study of T cells in localized non-small cell lung cancer. From germline, CDR1 is GTSNPN and CDR2 SVGIG (reference sequence). V dropped 0 bases and J dropped 2 bases, with 11 bases sitting between them. The CDR3 covers 15 residues. Whole-study findings and limits: The appearance of a median roughly 56 of the top 100 tumor clones was seen in adjacent lung. It was uninvolved adjacent lung that showed the highest T cell clonality, exceeding tumor.

Sequencing was performed with immunoSEQ multiplex PCR; in TCRdb, only in-frame clones are kept and a portion is missing. The sample holds tens of thousands of clones, over 70% seen once. The receptor was isolated from a man aged 35 to 70 with stage II squamous cell lung carcinoma. This material consisted of PBMCs, taken before any cancer treatment. This chain joins TRBV30 and TRBJ1-3, with D hard to call. The CDR3 loop is CAWSVPAFPGNTIYF. CDR3 DNA sequence: TGTGCCTGGAGTGTACCGGCATTCCCTGGAAACACCATATATTTT. Together with reference TRBV30 and TRBJ1-3, the CDR3 gives the full variable domain: SQTIHQWPATLVQPVGSPLSLECTVEGTSNPNLYWYRQAAGRGLQLLFYSVGIGQISSEVPQNLSASRPQDRQFILSSKKLLLSDSGFYLCAWSVPAFPGNTIYFGEGSWLTVV.